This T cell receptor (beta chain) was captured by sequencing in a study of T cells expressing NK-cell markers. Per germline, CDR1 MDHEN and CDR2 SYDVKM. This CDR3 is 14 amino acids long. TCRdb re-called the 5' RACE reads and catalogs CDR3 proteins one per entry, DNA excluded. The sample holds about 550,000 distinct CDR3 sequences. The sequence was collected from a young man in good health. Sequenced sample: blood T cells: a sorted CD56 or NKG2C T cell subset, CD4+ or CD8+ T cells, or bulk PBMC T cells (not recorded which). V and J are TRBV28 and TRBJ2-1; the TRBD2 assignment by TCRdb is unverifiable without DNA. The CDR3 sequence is CASKSGDANNEQFF.